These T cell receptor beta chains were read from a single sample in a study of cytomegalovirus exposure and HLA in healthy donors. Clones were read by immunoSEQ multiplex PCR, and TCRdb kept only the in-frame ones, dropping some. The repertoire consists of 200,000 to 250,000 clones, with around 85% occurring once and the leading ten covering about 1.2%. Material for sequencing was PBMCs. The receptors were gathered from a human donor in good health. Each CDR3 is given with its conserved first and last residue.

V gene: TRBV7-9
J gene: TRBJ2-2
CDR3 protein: CASSFVITGELFF

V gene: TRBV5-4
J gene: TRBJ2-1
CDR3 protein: CASSLTRLAGVVVGDEQFF

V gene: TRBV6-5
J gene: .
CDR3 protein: CASRSGTGHHEQYF

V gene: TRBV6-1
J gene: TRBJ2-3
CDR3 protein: CASSEVAGVPDTQYF

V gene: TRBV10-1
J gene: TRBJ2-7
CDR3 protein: CASSEAGPPSGQYF

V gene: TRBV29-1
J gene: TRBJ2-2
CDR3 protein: CSVTLDGGGPGELFF

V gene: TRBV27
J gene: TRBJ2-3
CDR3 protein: CASSTGWQRTTDTQYF

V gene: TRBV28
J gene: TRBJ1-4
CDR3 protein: CASSLGGLHEKLFF

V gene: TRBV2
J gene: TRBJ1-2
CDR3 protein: CASSEAGTYGYTF

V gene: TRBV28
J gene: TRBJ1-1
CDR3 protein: CASSEAGTSPEAFF

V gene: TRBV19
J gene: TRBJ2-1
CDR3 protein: CASTLGGSVFF

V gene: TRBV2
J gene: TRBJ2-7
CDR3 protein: CASKLYRDSALYEQYF

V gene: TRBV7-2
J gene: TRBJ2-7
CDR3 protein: CASSLVGQVGNYEQYF

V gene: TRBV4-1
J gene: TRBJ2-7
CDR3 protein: CASSQDVVVAYEQYF

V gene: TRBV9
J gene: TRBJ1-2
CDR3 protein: CASSARGGSGLGYGYTF

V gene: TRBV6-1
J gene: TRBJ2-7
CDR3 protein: CASVLAEDSFYEQYF

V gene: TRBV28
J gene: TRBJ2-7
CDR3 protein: CASNPGQNYEQYF